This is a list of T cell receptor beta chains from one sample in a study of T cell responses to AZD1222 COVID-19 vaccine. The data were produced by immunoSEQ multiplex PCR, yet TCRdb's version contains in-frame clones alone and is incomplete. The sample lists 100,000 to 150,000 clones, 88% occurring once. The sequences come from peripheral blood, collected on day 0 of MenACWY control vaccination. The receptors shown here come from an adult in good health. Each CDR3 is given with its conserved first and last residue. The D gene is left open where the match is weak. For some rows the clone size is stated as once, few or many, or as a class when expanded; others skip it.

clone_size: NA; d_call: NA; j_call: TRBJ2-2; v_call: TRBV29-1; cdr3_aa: CSAQEAITGELFF; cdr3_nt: TGCAGCGCTCAGGAGGCGATCACCGGGGAGCTGTTTTTT
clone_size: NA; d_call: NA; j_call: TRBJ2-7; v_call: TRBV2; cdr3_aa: CASNGYEQYF; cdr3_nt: TGTGCCAGCAACGGCTACGAGCAGTACTTC
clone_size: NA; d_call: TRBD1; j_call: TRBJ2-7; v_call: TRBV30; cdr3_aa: CAWSANRGSYEQYF; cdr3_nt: TGTGCCTGGAGTGCAAACAGGGGATCCTACGAGCAGTACTTC
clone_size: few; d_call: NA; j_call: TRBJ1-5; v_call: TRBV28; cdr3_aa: CASSLQGWNQPQHF; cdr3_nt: TGTGCCAGCAGTTTACAGGGATGGAATCAGCCCCAGCATTTT
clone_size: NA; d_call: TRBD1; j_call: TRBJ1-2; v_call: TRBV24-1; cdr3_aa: CATSDPGQNYGYTF; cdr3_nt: TGTGCCACCAGTGATCCGGGACAGAACTATGGCTACACCTTC
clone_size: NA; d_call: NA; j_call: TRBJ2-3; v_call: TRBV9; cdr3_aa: CASSVEGGDQGTQYF; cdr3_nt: TGTGCCAGCAGCGTAGAGGGCGGGGACCAAGGTACGCAGTATTTT
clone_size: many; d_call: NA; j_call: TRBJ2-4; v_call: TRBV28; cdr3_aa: CASREGGAKNIQYF; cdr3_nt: TGTGCCAGCAGGGAAGGGGGGGCCAAAAACATTCAGTACTTC
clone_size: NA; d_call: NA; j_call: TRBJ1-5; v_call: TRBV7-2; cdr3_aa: CASSLDRVNQPQHF; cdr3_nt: TGTGCCAGCAGCTTAGACAGGGTCAATCAGCCCCAGCATTTT
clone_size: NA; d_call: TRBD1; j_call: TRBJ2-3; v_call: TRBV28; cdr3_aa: CASSAGTGGNTQYF; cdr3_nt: TGTGCCAGCAGCGCCGGGACAGGGGGTAATACGCAGTATTTT
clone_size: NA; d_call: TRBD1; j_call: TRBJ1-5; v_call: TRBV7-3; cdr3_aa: CASSLTGGQPQHF; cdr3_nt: TGTGCCAGCAGCCTGACAGGGGGTCAGCCCCAGCATTTT
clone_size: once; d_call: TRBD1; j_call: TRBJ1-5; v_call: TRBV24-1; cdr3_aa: CATSDPKQGATEPQHF; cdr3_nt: TGTGCCACCAGTGACCCAAAACAGGGGGCGACGGAGCCCCAGCATTTT
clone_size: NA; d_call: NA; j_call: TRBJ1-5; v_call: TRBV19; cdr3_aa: CASRSPRGSNQPQHF; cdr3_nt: TGTGCCAGTCGCTCCCCCAGGGGAAGCAATCAGCCCCAGCATTTT
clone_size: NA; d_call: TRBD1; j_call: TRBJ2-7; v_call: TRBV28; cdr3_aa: CASSPEGTGTYEQYF; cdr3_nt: TGTGCCAGCAGTCCCGAGGGGACAGGGACCTACGAGCAGTACTTC
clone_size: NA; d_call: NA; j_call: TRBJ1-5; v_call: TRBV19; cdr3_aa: CASSTTFFPQPQHF; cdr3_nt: TGTGCCAGTAGTACGACTTTTTTCCCTCAGCCCCAGCATTTT
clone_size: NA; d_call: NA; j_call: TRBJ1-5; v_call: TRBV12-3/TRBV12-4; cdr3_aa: CASSPGRYQPQHF; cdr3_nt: TGTGCCAGCAGCCCCGGGAGGTATCAGCCCCAGCATTTT
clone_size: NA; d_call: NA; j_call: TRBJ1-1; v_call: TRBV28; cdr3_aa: CASRTRTSLRTEAFF; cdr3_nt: TGTGCCAGCAGGACAAGGACCTCCCTTCGGACTGAAGCTTTCTTT
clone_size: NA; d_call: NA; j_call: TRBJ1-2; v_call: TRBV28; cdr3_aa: CASSLGKGAGYGYTF; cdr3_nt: TGTGCCAGCAGTTTGGGGAAGGGCGCCGGATATGGCTACACCTTC
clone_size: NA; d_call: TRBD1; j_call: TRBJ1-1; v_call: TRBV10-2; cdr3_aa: CASSDPGTGDTEAFF; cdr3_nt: TGCGCCAGCAGTGATCCTGGGACAGGGGACACTGAAGCTTTCTTT
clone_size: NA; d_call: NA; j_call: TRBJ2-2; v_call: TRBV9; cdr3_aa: CASSVEGRTNTGELFF; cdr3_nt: TGTGCCAGCAGCGTAGAGGGCAGGACGAACACCGGGGAGCTGTTTTTT
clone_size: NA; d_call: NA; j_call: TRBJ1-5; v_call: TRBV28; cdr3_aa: CASSLLGNQPQHF; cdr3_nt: TGTGCCAGCAGTTTACTCGGCAATCAGCCCCAGCATTTT
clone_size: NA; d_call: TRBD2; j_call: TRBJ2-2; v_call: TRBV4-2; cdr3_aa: CASSLGLAGDTGELFF; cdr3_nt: TGTGCCAGCAGCCTGGGACTAGCGGGAGACACCGGGGAGCTGTTTTTT
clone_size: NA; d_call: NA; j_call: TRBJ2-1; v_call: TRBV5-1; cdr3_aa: CASSERGSYNEQFF; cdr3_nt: TGCGCCAGCAGTGAACGGGGCTCCTACAATGAGCAGTTCTTC
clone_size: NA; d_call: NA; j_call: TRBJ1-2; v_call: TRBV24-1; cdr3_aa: CATSEREMRGFLPVYGYTF; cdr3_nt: TGTGCCACCAGTGAGAGAGAGATGAGGGGCTTTCTTCCTGTCTATGGCTACACCTTC
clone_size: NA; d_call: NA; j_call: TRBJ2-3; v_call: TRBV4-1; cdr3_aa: CASRSPGPRGDTQYF; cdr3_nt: TGCGCCAGCAGATCGCCGGGCCCCCGGGGGGATACGCAGTATTTT
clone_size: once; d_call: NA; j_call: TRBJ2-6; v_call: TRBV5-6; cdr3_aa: CASSTTTPQPPGANVLTF; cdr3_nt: TGTGCCAGCAGCACGACGACCCCTCAACCTCCTGGGGCCAACGTCCTGACTTTC
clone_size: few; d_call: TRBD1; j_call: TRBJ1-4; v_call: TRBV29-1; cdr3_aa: CSVYTGQTNEKLFF; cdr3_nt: TGCAGCGTATATACGGGACAGACAAATGAAAAACTGTTTTTT
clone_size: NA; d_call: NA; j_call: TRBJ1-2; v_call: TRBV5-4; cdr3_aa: CASSLGRQAHYGYTF; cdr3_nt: TGTGCCAGCAGCCTCGGCCGACAGGCACACTATGGCTACACCTTC
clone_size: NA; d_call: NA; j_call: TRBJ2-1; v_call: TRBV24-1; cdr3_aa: CATSDPKEAGNEQFF; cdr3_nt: TGTGCCACCAGTGATCCCAAAGAGGCCGGGAATGAGCAGTTCTTC
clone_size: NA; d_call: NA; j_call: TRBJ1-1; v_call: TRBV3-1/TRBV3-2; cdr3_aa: CASSQGGRNTEAFF; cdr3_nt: TGTGCCAGCAGCCAGGGAGGACGTAACACTGAAGCTTTCTTT
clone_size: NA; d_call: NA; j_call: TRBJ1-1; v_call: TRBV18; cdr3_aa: CASSLGTLGNTEAFF; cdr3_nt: TGTGCCAGCTCCCTAGGGACCTTAGGGAACACTGAAGCTTTCTTT
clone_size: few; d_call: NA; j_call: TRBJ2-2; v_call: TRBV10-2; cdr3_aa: CASSDYGGTSNTGELFF; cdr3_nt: TGCGCCAGCAGTGATTATGGGGGGACGTCGAACACCGGGGAGCTGTTTTTT
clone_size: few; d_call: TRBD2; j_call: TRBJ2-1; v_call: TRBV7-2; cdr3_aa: CASSLASGAGENEQFF; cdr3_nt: TGTGCCAGCAGCTTAGCTAGCGGGGCAGGAGAGAATGAGCAGTTCTTC
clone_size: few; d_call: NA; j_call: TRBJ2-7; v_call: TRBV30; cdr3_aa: CAWMDRLGGRLYF; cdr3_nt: TGTGCCTGGATGGACCGGCTAGGTGGGAGGCTGTACTTC
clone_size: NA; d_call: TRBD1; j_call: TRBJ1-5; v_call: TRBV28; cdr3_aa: CASSLGGAGNQPQHF; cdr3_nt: TGTGCCAGCAGCTTAGGGGGCGCAGGCAATCAGCCCCAGCATTTT
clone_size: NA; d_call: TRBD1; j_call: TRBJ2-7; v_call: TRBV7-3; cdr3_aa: CASSPRDSTYEQYF; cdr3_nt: TGTGCCAGCAGCCCCCGGGACAGCACCTACGAGCAGTACTTC
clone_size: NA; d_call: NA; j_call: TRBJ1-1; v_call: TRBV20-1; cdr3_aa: CSAEGYTEAFF; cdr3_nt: TGCAGTGCCGAGGGATACACTGAAGCTTTCTTT
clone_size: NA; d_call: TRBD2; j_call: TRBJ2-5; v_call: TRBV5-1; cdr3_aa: CASSSPLAGGPRGETQYF; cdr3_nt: TGCGCCAGCAGCTCTCCCCTAGCGGGAGGGCCGAGGGGGGAGACCCAGTACTTC
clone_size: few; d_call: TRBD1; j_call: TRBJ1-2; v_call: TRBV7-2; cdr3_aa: CASSRDRGGYGYTF; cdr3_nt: TGTGCCAGCAGCCGGGACAGGGGTGGCTATGGCTACACCTTC
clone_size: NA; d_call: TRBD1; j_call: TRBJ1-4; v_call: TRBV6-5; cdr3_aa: CASSYQTGGVEKLFF; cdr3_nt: TGTGCCAGCAGTTACCAAACAGGGGGAGTAGAAAAACTGTTTTTT
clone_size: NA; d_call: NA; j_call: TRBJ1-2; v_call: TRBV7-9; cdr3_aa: CASSTFGDNYGYTF; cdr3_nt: TGTGCCAGCAGCACGTTCGGGGATAACTATGGCTACACCTTC
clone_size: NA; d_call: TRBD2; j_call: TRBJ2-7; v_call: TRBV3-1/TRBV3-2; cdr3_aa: CASSQENRITGGTYEQYF; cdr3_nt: TGTGCCAGCAGCCAAGAAAACAGGATAACGGGAGGTACCTACGAGCAGTACTTC
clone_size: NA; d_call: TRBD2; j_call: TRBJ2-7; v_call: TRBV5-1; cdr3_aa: CASSLEGGGPLSYEQYF; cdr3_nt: TGCGCCAGCAGCTTGGAGGGCGGGGGGCCGCTATCTTACGAGCAGTACTTC
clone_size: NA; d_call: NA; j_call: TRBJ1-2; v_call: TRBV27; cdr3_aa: CASSLRALGTLNYGYTF; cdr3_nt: TGTGCCAGCAGTCTAAGGGCTCTTGGGACATTGAACTATGGCTACACCTTC
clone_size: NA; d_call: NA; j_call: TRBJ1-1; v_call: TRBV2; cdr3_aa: CASSEQIEAFF; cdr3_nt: TGTGCCAGCAGCGAACAGATCGAAGCTTTCTTT
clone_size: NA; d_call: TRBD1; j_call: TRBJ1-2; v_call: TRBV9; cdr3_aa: CASSVSGTGGALYGYTF; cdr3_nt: TGTGCCAGCAGCGTCTCCGGGACAGGGGGCGCATTATATGGCTACACCTTC
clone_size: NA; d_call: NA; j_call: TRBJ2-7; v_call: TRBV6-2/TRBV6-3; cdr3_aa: CASSSTGRNSYEQYF; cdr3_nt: TGTGCCAGCAGTTCCACAGGGCGAAACAGCTACGAGCAGTACTTC
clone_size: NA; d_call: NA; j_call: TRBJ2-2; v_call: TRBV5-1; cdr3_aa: CASAPNRAGELFF; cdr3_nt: TGCGCCAGCGCACCGAATCGAGCCGGGGAGCTGTTTTTT
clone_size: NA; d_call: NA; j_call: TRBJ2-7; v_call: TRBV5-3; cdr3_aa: CARSSPTGVGNEQYF; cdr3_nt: TGTGCCAGAAGCTCCCCAACGGGAGTAGGAAACGAGCAGTACTTC
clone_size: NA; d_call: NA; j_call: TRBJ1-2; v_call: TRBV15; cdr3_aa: CATSSRRDYGYTF; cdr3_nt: TGTGCCACCAGCAGCCGCAGGGATTATGGCTACACCTTC
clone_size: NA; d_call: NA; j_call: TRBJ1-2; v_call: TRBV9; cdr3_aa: CASSAPTGGTYGYTF; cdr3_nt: TGTGCCAGCAGCGCCCCAACGGGGGGTACCTATGGCTACACCTTC
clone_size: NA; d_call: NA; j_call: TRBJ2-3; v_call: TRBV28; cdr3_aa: CASSPASRGTQYF; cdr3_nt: TGTGCCAGCAGTCCTGCATCCCGGGGTACGCAGTATTTT
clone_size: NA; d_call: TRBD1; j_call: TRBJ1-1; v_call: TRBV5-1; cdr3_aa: CASSVDRVGEAFF; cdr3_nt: TGCGCCAGCAGCGTCGACAGGGTCGGTGAAGCTTTCTTT
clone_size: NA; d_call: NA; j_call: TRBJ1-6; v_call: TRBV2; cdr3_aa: CASSVKGLGSYNSPLHF; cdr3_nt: TGTGCCAGCAGTGTAAAGGGACTAGGCTCCTATAATTCACCCCTCCACTTT
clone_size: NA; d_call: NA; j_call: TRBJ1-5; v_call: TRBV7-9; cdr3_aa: CASSSNNQPQHF; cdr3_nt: TGTGCCAGCAGCTCGAACAATCAGCCCCAGCATTTT
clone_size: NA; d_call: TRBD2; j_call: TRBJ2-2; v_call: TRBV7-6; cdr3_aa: CATGGLAGAGELFF; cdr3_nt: TGTGCCACGGGGGGACTAGCGGGAGCCGGGGAGCTGTTTTTT
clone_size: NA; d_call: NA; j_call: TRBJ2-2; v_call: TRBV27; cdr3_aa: CASSTRDGTGELFF; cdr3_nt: TGTGCCAGCAGTACCCGGGACGGCACCGGGGAGCTGTTTTTT